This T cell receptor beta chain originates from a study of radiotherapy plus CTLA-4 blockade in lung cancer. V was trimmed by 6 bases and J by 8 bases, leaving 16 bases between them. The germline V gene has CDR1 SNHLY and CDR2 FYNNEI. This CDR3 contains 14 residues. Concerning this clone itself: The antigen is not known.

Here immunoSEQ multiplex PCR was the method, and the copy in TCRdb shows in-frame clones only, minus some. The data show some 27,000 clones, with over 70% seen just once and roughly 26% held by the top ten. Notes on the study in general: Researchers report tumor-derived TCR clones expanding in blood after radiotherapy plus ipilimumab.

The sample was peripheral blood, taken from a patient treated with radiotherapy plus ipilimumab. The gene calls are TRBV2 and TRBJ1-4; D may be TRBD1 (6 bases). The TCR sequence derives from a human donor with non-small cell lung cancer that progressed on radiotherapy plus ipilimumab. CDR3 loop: CASREDSLGEKLFF. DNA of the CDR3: TGTGCCAGCAGGGAGGACAGCTTAGGGGAAAAACTGTTTTTT.